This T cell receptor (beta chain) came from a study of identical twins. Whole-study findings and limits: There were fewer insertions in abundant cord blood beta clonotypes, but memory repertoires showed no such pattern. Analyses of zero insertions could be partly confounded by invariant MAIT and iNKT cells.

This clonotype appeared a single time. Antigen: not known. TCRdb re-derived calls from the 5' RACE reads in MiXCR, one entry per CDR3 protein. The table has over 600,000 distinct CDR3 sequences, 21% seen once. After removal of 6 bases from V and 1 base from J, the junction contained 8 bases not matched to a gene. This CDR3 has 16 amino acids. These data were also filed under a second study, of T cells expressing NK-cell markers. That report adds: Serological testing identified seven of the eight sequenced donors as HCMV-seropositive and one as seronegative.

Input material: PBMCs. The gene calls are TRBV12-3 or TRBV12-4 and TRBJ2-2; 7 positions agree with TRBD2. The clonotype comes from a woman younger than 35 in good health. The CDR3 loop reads CASSSSGDGNTGELFF. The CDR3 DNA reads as TGTGCCAGCAGCTCGAGCGGGGACGGGAACACCGGGGAGCTGTTTTTT.